The clone carrying this T cell receptor beta chain was counted between two and nine times. Germline V gives CDR1 SGHRS, CDR2 YFSETQ. The CDR3 runs 13 residues. V lost 8 bases and J lost 4, with 15 bases in between. This specimen belongs to a study of blood T cell repertoires in COVID-19. The wider study: Acute and convalescent COVID-19 specimens originated in the United States, Italy and Spain.

Authors' processing steps: Nucleated cell counts were estimated from reference gene primer amplification. TCRdb keeps only in-frame clones here, not all; method: immunoSEQ multiplex PCR. D and trimming come from the DNA, and the V and J calls and clone size come from that table. This table holds some 130,000 clones, over 70% found once. The source is a human donor in a cohort sampled during active COVID-19. Sequenced sample: peripheral blood. The rearrangement joins TRBV5-1 to TRBJ1-2; the D gene is possibly TRBD1 (5 bases). CDR3 region: CASQEQDGYGYTF. The DNA for the CDR3 is TGCGCCAGTCAAGAACAGGACGGCTATGGCTACACCTTC.